The subject of this entry is one TCR beta chain. With random hexamers, 0.5 to 1 ug RNA was reverse transcribed. Coverage of TCR beta CDR3 amplification by immunoSEQ multiplex PCR extended to 54 Vbeta and 13 Jbeta. TCRdb recomputed calls from the immunoSEQ multiplex PCR reads with MiXCR, one row per CDR3 protein. The repertoire holds around 170,000 distinct CDR3 sequences, with 85% to 95% as singletons. Sequencing targeted TCR beta in blood CD8+ and CD4+ T cells. In contrast to the negatively isolated CD8+ and CD4+ T cells, TEMRA cells were FACS-enriched. The source of the sample is a study of CD8 T cells in Susac syndrome. The CDR3 has 14 amino acids. Trimming pared 8 bases from V and 0 bases from J, leaving 11 bases between. Germline lookup yields CDR1 SEHNR and CDR2 FQNEAQ (reference sequence).

The receptor's source is a human donor with multiple sclerosis. This chain joins TRBV7-9 and TRBJ1-5; D is uncertain. Specimen: CD8+ T cells from PBMCs. The CDR3 nucleotides read TGTGCCAGCGCCGGAGTTAATAGCAATCAGCCCCAGCATTTT. Protein sequence: CASAGVNSNQPQHF.